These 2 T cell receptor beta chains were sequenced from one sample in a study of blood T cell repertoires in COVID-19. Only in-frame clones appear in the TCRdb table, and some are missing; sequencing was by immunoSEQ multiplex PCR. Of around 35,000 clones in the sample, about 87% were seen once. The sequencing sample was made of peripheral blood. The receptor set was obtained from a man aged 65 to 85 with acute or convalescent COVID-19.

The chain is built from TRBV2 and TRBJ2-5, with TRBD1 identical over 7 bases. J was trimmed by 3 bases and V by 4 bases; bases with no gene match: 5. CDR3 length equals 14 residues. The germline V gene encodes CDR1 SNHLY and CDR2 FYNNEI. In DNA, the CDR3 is TGTGCCAGCAGTGTGCGACAGGGTGAAGAGACCCAGTACTTC. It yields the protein CASSVRQGEETQYF.

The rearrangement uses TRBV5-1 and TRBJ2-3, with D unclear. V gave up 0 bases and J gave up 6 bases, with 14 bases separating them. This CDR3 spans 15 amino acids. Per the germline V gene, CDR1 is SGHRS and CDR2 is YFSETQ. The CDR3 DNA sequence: TGCGCCAGCAGCTTGGCGCCTAGTTCAGCGGATACGCAGTATTTT. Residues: CASSLAPSSADTQYF.